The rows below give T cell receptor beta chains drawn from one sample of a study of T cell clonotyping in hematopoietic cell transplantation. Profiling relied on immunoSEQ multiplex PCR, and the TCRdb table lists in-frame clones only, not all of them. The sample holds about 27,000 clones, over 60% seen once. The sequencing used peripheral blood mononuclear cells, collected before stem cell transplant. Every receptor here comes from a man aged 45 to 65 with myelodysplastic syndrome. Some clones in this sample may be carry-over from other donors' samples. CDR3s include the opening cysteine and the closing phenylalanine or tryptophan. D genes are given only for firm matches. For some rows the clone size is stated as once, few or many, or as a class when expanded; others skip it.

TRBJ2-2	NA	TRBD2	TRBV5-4	TGTGCCAGCAGCACGGGACTAGCGGGGTATGAAACCGGGGAGCTGTTTTTT	CASSTGLAGYETGELFF
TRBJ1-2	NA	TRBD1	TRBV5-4	TGTGCCAGCAGCCCCTGGACAGGGAACTATGGCTACACCTTC	CASSPWTGNYGYTF
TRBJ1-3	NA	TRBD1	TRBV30	TGTGCCTGGACCCGAATAAACAGGGGGTTTATAGGAAACACCATATATTTT	CAWTRINRGFIGNTIYF
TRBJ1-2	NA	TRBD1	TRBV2	TGTGCCAGCGCGACAGGGGGCTATGGCTACACCTTC	CASATGGYGYTF
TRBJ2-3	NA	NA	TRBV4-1	TGCGCCAGCAGCCAAGGGATCTACCGAGCCGACACAGATACGCAGTATTTT	CASSQGIYRADTDTQYF
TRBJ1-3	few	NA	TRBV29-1	TGCAGCGCCTGGGGGGTTCGTGGAAACACCATATATTTT	CSAWGVRGNTIYF
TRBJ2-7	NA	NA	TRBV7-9	TGTGCCAGCAGCTCTGGACGGTACTACGAGCAGTACTTC	CASSSGRYYEQYF
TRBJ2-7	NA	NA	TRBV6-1	TGTGCCAGCACACTAGACCTATTCTCCTACGAGCAGTACTTC	CASTLDLFSYEQYF
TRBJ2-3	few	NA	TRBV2	TGTGCCAGCAGTGAAGCGTCCGTAGGTACGCAGTATTTT	CASSEASVGTQYF
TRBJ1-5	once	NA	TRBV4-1	TGCGCCAGCAGCCAAGATCAGGACCTTCAAGGGGGCAATCAGCCCCAGCATTTT	CASSQDQDLQGGNQPQHF
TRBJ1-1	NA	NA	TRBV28	TGTGCCAGCGCCTGGGCCGGCAGAGCGAACACTGAAGCTTTCTTT	CASAWAGRANTEAFF
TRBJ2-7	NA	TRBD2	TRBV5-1	TGCGCCAGCAGCTTGTCTAGCGGGACCCACGGGGAGTACTTC	CASSLSSGTHGEYF
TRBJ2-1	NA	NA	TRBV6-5	TGTGCCACCTTAGATACCGGGCCCCAGGCTTGGTTCTTC	CATLDTGPQAWFF
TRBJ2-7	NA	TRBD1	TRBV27	TGTGCCAGCAGTTTAGGGACAGACTCCTACGAGCAGTACTTC	CASSLGTDSYEQYF
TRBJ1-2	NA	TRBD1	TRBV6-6	TGTGCCAGCAGAACGGGACAGGGTGTCTATGGCTACACCTTC	CASRTGQGVYGYTF
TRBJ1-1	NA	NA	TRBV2	TGTGCCAGCACACTGAACACTGAAGCTTTCTTT	CASTLNTEAFF
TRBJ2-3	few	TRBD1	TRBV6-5	TGTGCCAGCAGCTCTCAGGGGGGCACAGATACGCAGTATTTT	CASSSQGGTDTQYF
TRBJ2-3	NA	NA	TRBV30	TGTGCCTGGGGATCCCTCAGGCCTGGAGATACGCAGTATTTT	CAWGSLRPGDTQYF
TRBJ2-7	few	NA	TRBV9	TGTGCCAGCAGCGCCAGGGCGGTTTCCTCCTACGAGCAGTACTTC	CASSARAVSSYEQYF
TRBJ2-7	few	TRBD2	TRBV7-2	TGTGCCAGCAGCCCGGTAGGTAGCGGGAGCTCCTACGAGCAGTACTTC	CASSPVGSGSSYEQYF
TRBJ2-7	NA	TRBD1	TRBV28	TGTGCCATCGAGACAGGGTTGGCGCAGTACTTC	CAIETGLAQYF
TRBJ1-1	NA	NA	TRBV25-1	TGTGCCAGCAGTGGGGGACGGTTTGAAGCTTTCTTT	CASSGGRFEAFF
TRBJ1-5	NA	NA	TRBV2	TGTGCCAGCAGTCCTTACGGACTCCATCAGCCCCAGCATTTT	CASSPYGLHQPQHF
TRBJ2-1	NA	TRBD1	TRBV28	TGTGCCAGCAGTTCGTCCGGGACAGGGGGGGATGAGCAGTTCTTC	CASSSSGTGGDEQFF
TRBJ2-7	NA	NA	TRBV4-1	TGCGCCAGCAGCCAAGATCAAGCAGGGGTAAGCTACGAGCAGTACTTC	CASSQDQAGVSYEQYF
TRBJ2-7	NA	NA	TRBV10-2	TGCGCCAGCAGTGACTCCGGGACATATGCCTACGAGCAGTACTTC	CASSDSGTYAYEQYF
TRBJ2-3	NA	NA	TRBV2	TGTGCCAGCAGTGAGGGGCATAGCGGATCCACAGATACGCAGTATTTT	CASSEGHSGSTDTQYF
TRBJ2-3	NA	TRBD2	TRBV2	TGTGCCAGCAGTGTTTGGACTAAGCGGGAGGGAGATACGCAGTATTTT	CASSVWTKREGDTQYF
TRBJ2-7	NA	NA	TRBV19	TGTGCCACCAACCCTTCGCAGGGTCGGGGCGAGCAGTACTTC	CATNPSQGRGEQYF
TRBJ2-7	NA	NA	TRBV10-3	TGTGCCATCAGTGTTCAGAACGAGCAGTACTTC	CAISVQNEQYF
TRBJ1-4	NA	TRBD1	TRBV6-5	TGTGCCAGCAGCCCCGGGACAGGGGCGGAAAAACTGTTTTTT	CASSPGTGAEKLFF
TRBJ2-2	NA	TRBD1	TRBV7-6	TGTGCCAGCAGCGACCGGGACAGGGAATTCGGGGAGCTGTTTTTT	CASSDRDREFGELFF
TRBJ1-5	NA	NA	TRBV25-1	TGTGCCAGCAGTAGAAAAGGGGAGGGCAATCAGCCCCAGCATTTT	CASSRKGEGNQPQHF
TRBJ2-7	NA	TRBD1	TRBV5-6	TGTGCCAGCAGCTTGGGGACAGGGGTAAGCTACGAGCAGTACTTC	CASSLGTGVSYEQYF
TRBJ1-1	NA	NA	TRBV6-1	TGTGCCAGCAGTGACGGGTTCGCTTTCTTT	CASSDGFAFF
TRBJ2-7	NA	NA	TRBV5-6	TGTGCCAGCAGCTTGGCCTTCAGGGGGGACTACGAGCAGTACTTC	CASSLAFRGDYEQYF
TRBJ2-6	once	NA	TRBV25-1	TGTGCCAGCTCTCGACTGGGGGAGAGCTCTGGGGCCAACGTCCTGACTTTC	CASSRLGESSGANVLTF
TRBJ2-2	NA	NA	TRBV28	TGTGCCAGCAGCCACCTGGCGTCGGGGGAGCTGTTTTTT	CASSHLASGELFF
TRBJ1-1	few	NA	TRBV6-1	TGTGCCAGCATTTTACAGGGAAACACTGAAGCTTTCTTT	CASILQGNTEAFF
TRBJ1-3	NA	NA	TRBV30	TGTGCCTGGACTTGGGGTGGAAACACCATATATTTT	CAWTWGGNTIYF
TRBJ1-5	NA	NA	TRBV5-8	TGTGCCAGCAGCTTGGTAGGGGGGTACAATCAGCCCCAGCATTTT	CASSLVGGYNQPQHF
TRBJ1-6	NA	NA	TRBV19	TGTGCCAGTAGTATGGGGCTTACAGGACTCCGTCCCACCCTCCACTTT	CASSMGLTGLRPTLHF
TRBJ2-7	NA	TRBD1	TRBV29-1	TGCAGCGTTGCGACGGGACAGGGAATCTACGAGCAGTACTTC	CSVATGQGIYEQYF
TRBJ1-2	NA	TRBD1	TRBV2	TGTGCCAGCGGACAGGAGAACTATGGCTACACCTTC	CASGQENYGYTF
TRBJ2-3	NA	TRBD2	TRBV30	TGTGCCTGGAGTAGACTAGCGGGAAAAGATACGCAGTATTTT	CAWSRLAGKDTQYF
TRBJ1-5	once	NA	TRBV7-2	TGTGCCAGCAGCTCAACTAATAGCAATCAGCCCCAGCATTTT	CASSSTNSNQPQHF
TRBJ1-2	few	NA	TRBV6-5	TGTGCCAGCAGTTACTCTGACATCTATGGCTACACCTTC	CASSYSDIYGYTF
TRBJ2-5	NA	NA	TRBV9	TGTGCCAGCAGCGTGAGGCCCCGGAGCGAGACCCAGTACTTC	CASSVRPRSETQYF
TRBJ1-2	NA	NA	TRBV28	TGTGCCAGCAGCAAAGGAGGGGCAGGGACTGGCTACACCTTC	CASSKGGAGTGYTF
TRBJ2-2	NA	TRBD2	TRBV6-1	TGTGCCAGCAGTGAATTAGCGGGAGGCTACGCGAACACCGGGGAGCTGTTTTTT	CASSELAGGYANTGELFF
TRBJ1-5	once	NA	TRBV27	TGTGCCAGTAAACCCACTTGGGAAGGTCATCAGCCCCAGCATTTT	CASKPTWEGHQPQHF
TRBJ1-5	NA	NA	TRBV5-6	TGTGCCAGCAGCCTCTTGGGTTATAGCAATCAGCCCCAGCATTTT	CASSLLGYSNQPQHF
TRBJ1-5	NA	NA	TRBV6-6	TGTGCCAGCAGTCCCCCACGGTGGCCCCAGCATTTT	CASSPPRWPQHF
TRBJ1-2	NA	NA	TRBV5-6	TGTGCCAGCAGCGGGAGAGGGGGATTAGACTATGGCTACACCTTC	CASSGRGGLDYGYTF
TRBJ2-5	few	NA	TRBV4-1	TGCGCCAGCAGCCAAGATGGGGCGGGGGCCCAAGAGACCCAGTACTTC	CASSQDGAGAQETQYF
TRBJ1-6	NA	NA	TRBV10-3	TGTGCCATCAGTGACCGCGACAGCATTAATTCACCCCTCCACTTT	CAISDRDSINSPLHF
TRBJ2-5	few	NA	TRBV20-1	TGCAGTGCTAGCAGCCAAGAGACCCAGTACTTC	CSASSQETQYF